This record looks at one TCR beta chain sequence and its context. Its antigen is undetermined. In germline, CDR1 is MNHEY, CDR2 SVGAGI. This CDR3 region has 14 residues. With V trimmed by 5 bases and J by 1 base, 4 bases remained unmatched. The data are from a study of shared clonotypes between healthy human individuals. Study-level findings and limits: Naive subsets typically showed greater estimated richness than memory subsets. All-four-donor shared clonotypes had higher generation probabilities than non-shared clonotypes did. Sorted-subset samples were not fully sequenced, rarefaction indicated.

Each subset's genomic DNA was split evenly across several immunoSEQ plates. Data came from immunoSEQ multiplex PCR; TCRdb stores just in-frame clones and leaves some out. The sample lists roughly 2.6 million clones; just over 90% were seen once. Sequencing was carried out using naive CD4+ T cells sorted from blood. Noted subset: CD45RA+ positively selected. This clonotype was obtained from a man younger than 30 in good health. The chain joins TRBV6-5 to TRBJ2-7, with 8 bases identical to TRBD1. In DNA, the CDR3 is TGTGCCAGCAGTGCACAGGGGGGTTCCTACGAGCAGTACTTC. It translates to CASSAQGGSYEQYF.